Listed below are T cell receptor beta chains from one sample, sequenced in a study of control samples from healthy donors and cancer patients. Assay: immunoSEQ multiplex PCR; the TCRdb copy retains only in-frame clones and omits some. The sample includes 180,000 or so clones, just under 95% of them seen just once. Sequencing input: blood. Source of these receptors: a woman aged 60 to 75 in good health. The CDR3 runs from the conserved cysteine through the conserved F or W. The D gene is left open where the match is weak. Clone size is stated in some rows and not others, as once, few, many or a class when expanded.

D	size	length	V	J	DNA	CDR3
.	.	13	TRBV2	TRBJ2-7	TGTGCCAGCACCAGGGTATTAATGTACGAGCAGTACTTC	CASTRVLMYEQYF
.	.	17	TRBV5-6	TRBJ2-2	TGTGCCAGCAGCTCCGTGACAGGCGGGGCGAACACCGGGGAGCTGTTTTTT	CASSSVTGGANTGELFF
.	.	14	TRBV5-1	TRBJ2-2	TGCGCCAGCAGCTTTAGCTTCGACACCGGGGAGCTGTTTTTT	CASSFSFDTGELFF
TRBD2	.	14	TRBV27	TRBJ2-1	TGTGCCAGCAGTTTATCGGGGGGAGGGAATGAGCAGTTCTTC	CASSLSGGGNEQFF
.	few	15	TRBV7-9	TRBJ1-5	TGTGCCAGCAGCTTAGGGGGAAATGGCAATCAGCCCCAGCATTTT	CASSLGGNGNQPQHF
.	.	13	TRBV10-3	TRBJ1-1	TGTGCCATCAGTGAGATTAACAGAGACGAAGCTTTCTTT	CAISEINRDEAFF
.	.	15	TRBV12-5	TRBJ2-7	TGTGCTAGTGGTTCGTGGGGGGGCGGATCCTACGAGCAGTACTTC	CASGSWGGGSYEQYF
.	.	14	TRBV25-1	TRBJ1-6	TGTGCCAGCAGTGTAAACATCTATAATTCACCCCTCCACTTT	CASSVNIYNSPLHF
.	.	14	TRBV6-5	TRBJ1-6	TGTGCCAGTTGCCCGTGGGGGTTTAATTCACCCCTCCACTTT	CASCPWGFNSPLHF
.	.	13	TRBV12-3/TRBV12-4	TRBJ1-1	TGTGCCAGCAGACGTTTTCAGAACACTGAAGCTTTCTTT	CASRRFQNTEAFF
.	.	15	TRBV3-1/TRBV3-2	TRBJ2-2	TGTGCCAGCAGCGAAGGGAGTACGTACGCCGGGGAGCTGTTTTTT	CASSEGSTYAGELFF
.	once	13	TRBV30	TRBJ1-5	TGTGCCTGGACAGGAGCTAGCAATCAGCCCCAGCATTTT	CAWTGASNQPQHF
TRBD2	.	15	TRBV5-8	TRBJ2-5	TGTGCCAGCAGCGCTACGGAGCGGGGCCGCGGGACCCAGTACTTC	CASSATERGRGTQYF
.	.	12	TRBV20-1	TRBJ1-1	TGCAGTGCTAGTCGTCTGAACACTGAAGCTTTCTTT	CSASRLNTEAFF
.	.	14	TRBV10-2	TRBJ1-6	TGCGCCAGCAGAGAACAGGGCAGGAATTCACCCCTCCACTTT	CASREQGRNSPLHF
.	once	16	TRBV10-1	TRBJ2-1	TGCGCCAGCAGTGAAGCGCGGGGTGACTCCTACAATGAGCAGTTCTTC	CASSEARGDSYNEQFF
TRBD1	.	13	TRBV27	TRBJ1-6	TGTGCCAGCAGCTGGACAGGGAATTCACCCCTCCACTTT	CASSWTGNSPLHF
.	.	12	TRBV18	TRBJ1-2	TGTGCCAGCTCAGGACAGCAGTATGGCTACACCTTC	CASSGQQYGYTF
.	.	17	TRBV9	TRBJ2-3	TGTGCCAGCAGCGATTACCCACGGGGGTGGGACACAGATACGCAGTATTTT	CASSDYPRGWDTDTQYF
.	.	11	TRBV20-1	TRBJ1-2	TGCAGTGCCCGGAGGGGAATTGGCTACACCTTC	CSARRGIGYTF
TRBD1	.	12	TRBV9	TRBJ2-3	TGTGCCAGCAGCACTAAGGGGGCTACGCAGTATTTT	CASSTKGATQYF
.	.	14	TRBV18	TRBJ1-3	TGTGCCAGCTCACACGGGGGTACTGGAAACACCATATATTTT	CASSHGGTGNTIYF
.	.	15	TRBV5-8	TRBJ2-3	TGTGCCAGCAGCTTAGGGACACAAAGCACAGATACGCAGTATTTT	CASSLGTQSTDTQYF
.	once	12	TRBV3-1/TRBV3-2	TRBJ1-3	TGTGCCAGCAGCCAAGTTGTAAACACCATATATTTT	CASSQVVNTIYF
.	.	13	TRBV14	TRBJ1-2	TGTGCCAGCAGCTATGCGGCGGGGGCTGGCTACACCTTC	CASSYAAGAGYTF
.	once	14	TRBV30	TRBJ1-4	TGTGCCTGGATCCCGGGATCAACTAATGAAAAACTGTTTTTT	CAWIPGSTNEKLFF
.	.	15	TRBV19	TRBJ1-5	TGTGCCAGTAGTTTCAGGACAGTTAGCAATCAGCCCCAGCATTTT	CASSFRTVSNQPQHF